A selection of T cell receptor beta chains follows, all from one sample in a study of TIL therapy for anti-PD-1-resistant metastatic lung cancer. Here immunoSEQ multiplex PCR was the method, and the copy in TCRdb shows in-frame clones only, minus some. The sample records under 70,000 clones, roughly 70% being singletons. The sequenced sample was blood, obtained at baseline. The receptors here all came from a person between 25 and 80 years old with non-small cell lung cancer. The CDR3 runs from the conserved cysteine through the conserved F or W. Each record gives: CDR3 protein, CDR3 DNA, D gene, V gene, J gene, clone size. The D gene is left open where the match is weak. Part of the rows lack a size; the others show once, few, many or a class for expanded clones.

CASSLGPGWVF	TGTGCCAGCAGCTTAGGGCCAGGGTGGGTCTTC	-	TRBV7-9	TRBJ2-1	-
CASSPQQNNEQFF	TGTGCCAGTAGTCCTCAACAGAACAATGAGCAGTTCTTC	-	TRBV19	TRBJ2-1	once
CASSRNEGVGETQYF	TGTGCCAGCAGCCGTAACGAGGGGGTAGGGGAGACCCAGTACTTC	-	TRBV7-6	TRBJ2-5	few
CASSMDGAVTDTQYF	TGTGCCAGTAGTATGGATGGGGCTGTTACAGATACGCAGTATTTT	-	TRBV19	TRBJ2-3	once
CASSLSMRGEKTQYF	TGTGCCAGCAGCCTCTCAATGCGGGGGGAGAAGACCCAGTACTTC	TRBD2	TRBV5-4	TRBJ2-5	-
CASSLVLALDTQYF	TGCGCCAGCAGCTTGGTCCTAGCGTTAGATACGCAGTATTTT	-	TRBV5-1	TRBJ2-3	-
CASSRGQGPSGNTIYF	TGTGCCAGCAGCCGCGGACAGGGGCCCTCTGGAAACACCATATATTTT	TRBD1	TRBV7-2	TRBJ1-3	-
CASSRKDSGETQYF	TGCGCCAGCAGCCGAAAGGACAGTGGAGAGACCCAGTACTTC	-	TRBV5-1	TRBJ2-5	-
CASSLGLPGLTYEQYF	TGTGCCAGCAGCTTAGGGTTACCGGGACTCACCTACGAGCAGTACTTC	-	TRBV7-6	TRBJ2-7	-
CASSIRTGGNIQYF	TGTGCCAGTAGTATCAGGACAGGAGGGAACATTCAGTACTTC	-	TRBV19	TRBJ2-4	-
CASSSRTGADTQYF	TGTGCCAGCAGCTCCCGGACAGGGGCAGATACGCAGTATTTT	TRBD1	TRBV7-6	TRBJ2-3	-
CASSQGFAGELFF	TGTGCCAGCTCACAGGGCTTCGCCGGGGAGCTGTTTTTT	-	TRBV18	TRBJ2-2	-
CASSVQGNEQYF	TGTGCCAGCAGCGTACAGGGAAACGAGCAGTACTTC	-	TRBV2	TRBJ2-7	-
CASSSTGGRMGEQYF	TGTGCCAGCAGTTCAACAGGGGGCCGGATGGGTGAGCAGTACTTC	TRBD1	TRBV27	TRBJ2-7	-
CASNRILAGYNEQFF	TGTGCCAGCAATCGAATACTAGCGGGCTACAATGAGCAGTTCTTC	TRBD2	TRBV6-5	TRBJ2-1	-
CASSSLGTGYNEQFF	TGTGCCAGCAGTTCCCTAGGGACGGGATACAATGAGCAGTTCTTC	-	TRBV27	TRBJ2-1	-
CASSLPGQDYEQYF	TGCGCCAGCAGCTTGCCGGGACAGGACTACGAGCAGTACTTC	TRBD1	TRBV5-1	TRBJ2-7	-
CASSGSSSGNTIYF	TGTGCCAGCAGTGGTAGTAGCTCTGGAAACACCATATATTTT	-	TRBV6-1	TRBJ1-3	-
CASSPDGSYEQYF	TGTGCCAGCAGTCCGGACGGCTCCTACGAGCAGTACTTC	-	TRBV6-5	TRBJ2-7	few
CASSLASDSNEKLFF	TGTGCCAGCAGCTTAGCCTCGGACTCTAATGAAAAACTGTTTTTT	-	TRBV7-9	TRBJ1-4	-
CASSGMAGNQPQHF	TGTGCCAGCAGTGGGATGGCGGGCAATCAGCCCCAGCATTTT	-	TRBV6-5	TRBJ1-5	-
CASSLGGQGEKLFF	TGCGCCAGCAGCTTGGGGGGACAAGGCGAAAAACTGTTTTTT	-	TRBV5-1	TRBJ1-4	-
CASLISPGTDTQYF	TGTGCCAGCCTCATAAGCCCAGGAACAGATACGCAGTATTTT	-	TRBV18	TRBJ2-3	-
CASSLFGGGAGDTQYF	TGTGCCAGCAGCCTCTTTGGCGGGGGGGCCGGAGATACGCAGTATTTT	TRBD2	TRBV11-2	TRBJ2-3	-
CASSFLEGVHTEAFF	TGTGCCAGCAGCTTTTTGGAGGGGGTCCACACTGAAGCTTTCTTT	-	TRBV7-8	TRBJ1-1	-
CAISEFQGGNQPQHF	TGTGCCATCAGTGAGTTTCAGGGGGGAAACCAGCCCCAGCATTTT	TRBD1	TRBV10-3	TRBJ1-5	-
CASSSTLGILNYGYTF	TGTGCCAGCAGCTCCACGTTGGGGATTCTTAACTATGGCTACACCTTC	-	TRBV7-8	TRBJ1-2	-
CASSPGGGGRVHNEQFF	TGTGCCAGCAGCCCCGGTGGGGGCGGGAGGGTTCACAATGAGCAGTTCTTC	TRBD2	TRBV7-9	TRBJ2-1	-
CAWSVTGVWEDTQYF	TGTGCCTGGAGTGTTACCGGAGTGTGGGAAGATACGCAGTATTTT	-	TRBV30	TRBJ2-3	-